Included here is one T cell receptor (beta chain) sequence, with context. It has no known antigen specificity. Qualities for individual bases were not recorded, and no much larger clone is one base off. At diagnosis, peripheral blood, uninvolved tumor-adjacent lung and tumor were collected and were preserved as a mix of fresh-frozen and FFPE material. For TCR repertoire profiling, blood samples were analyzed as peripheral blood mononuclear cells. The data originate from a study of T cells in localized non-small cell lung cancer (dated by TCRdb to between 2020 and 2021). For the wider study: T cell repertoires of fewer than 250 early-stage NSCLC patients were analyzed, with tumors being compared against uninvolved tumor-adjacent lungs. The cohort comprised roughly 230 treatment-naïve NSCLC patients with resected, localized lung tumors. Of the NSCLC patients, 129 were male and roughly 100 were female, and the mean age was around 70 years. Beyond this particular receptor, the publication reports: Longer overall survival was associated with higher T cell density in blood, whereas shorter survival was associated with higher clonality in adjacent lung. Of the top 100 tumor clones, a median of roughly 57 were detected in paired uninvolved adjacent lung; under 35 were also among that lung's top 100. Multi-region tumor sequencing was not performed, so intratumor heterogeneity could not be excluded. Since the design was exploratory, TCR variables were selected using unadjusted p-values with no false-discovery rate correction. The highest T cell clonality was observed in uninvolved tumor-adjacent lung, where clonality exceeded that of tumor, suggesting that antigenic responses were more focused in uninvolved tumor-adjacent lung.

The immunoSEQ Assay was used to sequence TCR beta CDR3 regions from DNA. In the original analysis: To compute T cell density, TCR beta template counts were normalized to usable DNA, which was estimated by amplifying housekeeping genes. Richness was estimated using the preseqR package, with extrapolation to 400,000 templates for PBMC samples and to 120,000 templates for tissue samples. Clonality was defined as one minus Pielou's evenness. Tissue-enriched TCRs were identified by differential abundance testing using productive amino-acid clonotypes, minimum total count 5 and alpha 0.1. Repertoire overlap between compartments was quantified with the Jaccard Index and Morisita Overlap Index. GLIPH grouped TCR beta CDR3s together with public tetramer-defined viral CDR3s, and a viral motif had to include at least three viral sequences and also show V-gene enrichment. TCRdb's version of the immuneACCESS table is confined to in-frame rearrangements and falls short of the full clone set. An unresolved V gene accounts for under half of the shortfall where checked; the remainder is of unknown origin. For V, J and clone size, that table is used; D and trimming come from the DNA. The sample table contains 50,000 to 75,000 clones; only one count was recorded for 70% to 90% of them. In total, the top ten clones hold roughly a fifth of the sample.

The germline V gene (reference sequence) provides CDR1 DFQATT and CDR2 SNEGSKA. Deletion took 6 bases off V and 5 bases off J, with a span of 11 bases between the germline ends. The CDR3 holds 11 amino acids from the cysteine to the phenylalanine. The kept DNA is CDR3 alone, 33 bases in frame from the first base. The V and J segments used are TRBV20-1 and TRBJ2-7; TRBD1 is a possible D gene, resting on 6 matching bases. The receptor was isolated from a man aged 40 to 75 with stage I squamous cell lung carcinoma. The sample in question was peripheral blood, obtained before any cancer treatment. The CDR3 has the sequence CSARQANEQYF. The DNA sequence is TGCAGTGCGCGACAGGCAAACGAGCAGTACTTC.